These T cell receptor beta chains were read from a single sample in a study of response to subunit inactivated influenza vaccine. TCRdb fed the RT-PCR reads into MiXCR, producing one record per CDR3 protein. Counted here are roughly 670,000 distinct CDR3 sequences, about 14% occurring once; the ten biggest clones make up approximately 7.6%. Here the sequenced sample was PBMCs from blood, taken 14 days before vaccination. The source of these receptors is a man over 45 who received an inactivated influenza vaccine. Each CDR3 is given with its conserved first and last residue. D genes are given only for firm matches. The size entry is marked missing in some rows and otherwise reads once, few, many or a size class.

J: TRBJ2-7; D: .; V: TRBV27; size: many; DNA: TGTGCCAGCCCTCTACTGGAGGAGCAGTACTTC; CDR3: CASPLLEEQYF
J: TRBJ2-3; D: .; V: TRBV5-5; size: few; DNA: TGTGCCAGCAGCTGGACTGCCCTTGCGGGGGATACGCAGTATTTT; CDR3: CASSWTALAGDTQYF
J: TRBJ2-7; D: .; V: TRBV9; size: few; DNA: TGTGCCAGCAGCGTAGGGCATCAGTCCTACGAGCAGTACTTC; CDR3: CASSVGHQSYEQYF
J: TRBJ1-5; D: TRBD1; V: TRBV6-2/TRBV6-3; size: few; DNA: TGTGCCAGCAGTTACTCGACCTTGGACAGGCGCTACAATCAGCCCCAGCATTTT; CDR3: CASSYSTLDRRYNQPQHF
J: TRBJ2-1; D: .; V: TRBV20-1; size: many; DNA: TGCAGTGCTAGACCCCCATCCACAGGGTATGAGCAGTTCTTC; CDR3: CSARPPSTGYEQFF
J: TRBJ1-1; D: .; V: TRBV20-1; size: .; DNA: TGCAGTGCTAGTGGGTGGAACACTGAAGCTTTCTTT; CDR3: CSASGWNTEAFF
J: TRBJ2-5; D: .; V: TRBV13; size: few; DNA: TGTGCCAGCAGCTCGCGACTCTGGACAGAGACCCAGTACTTC; CDR3: CASSSRLWTETQYF
J: TRBJ2-3; D: .; V: TRBV10-3; size: many; DNA: TGTGCCATCAGGGAAAGGGACCACCCTTGGCAGTATTTT; CDR3: CAIRERDHPWQYF
J: TRBJ2-7; D: .; V: TRBV24-1; size: few; DNA: TGTGCCACCGAGTCTCCGTTTACCTACGAGCAGTACTTC; CDR3: CATESPFTYEQYF
J: TRBJ1-1; D: .; V: TRBV5-1; size: few; DNA: TGCGCCAGCAGCCAGTTGTGGAACGGGGGATACACTGAAGCTTTCTTT; CDR3: CASSQLWNGGYTEAFF
J: TRBJ1-5; D: TRBD1; V: TRBV7-6; size: .; DNA: TGTGCCAGCAGCTTACGTCCAGGGGGCGACGGATATAGCAATCAGCCCCAGCATTTT; CDR3: CASSLRPGGDGYSNQPQHF
J: TRBJ2-5; D: .; V: TRBV10-3; size: many; DNA: TGTGCCATCAGTGAGTCGCCTCAAGAGACCCAGTACTTC; CDR3: CAISESPQETQYF
J: TRBJ2-1; D: .; V: TRBV4-3; size: many; DNA: TGCGCCAGCAGCCAATATACGGGTCGGATGAGCAATGAGCAGTTCTTC; CDR3: CASSQYTGRMSNEQFF
J: TRBJ2-1; D: .; V: TRBV9; size: .; DNA: TGTGCCAGCAGCGTCGGCGGAGGGGACAATGAGCAGTTCTTC; CDR3: CASSVGGGDNEQFF
J: TRBJ2-1; D: .; V: TRBV7-2; size: few; DNA: TGTGCCACCCAGCGTCGGGATAGCTACAATGAGCAGTTCTTC; CDR3: CATQRRDSYNEQFF
J: TRBJ2-3; D: .; V: TRBV4-3; size: .; DNA: TGCGCCAGCAGCCAAGAAATCCAGGCAGATACGCAGTATTTT; CDR3: CASSQEIQADTQYF
J: TRBJ2-5; D: .; V: TRBV3-1; size: .; DNA: TGTGCCGCCGGGCCTATCCAAGAGACCCAGTACTTC; CDR3: CAAGPIQETQYF
J: TRBJ2-3; D: .; V: TRBV5-1; size: few; DNA: TGCGCCAGCAGCTTGGAATCGGGTGGGGATACGCAGTATTTT; CDR3: CASSLESGGDTQYF
J: TRBJ2-2; D: .; V: TRBV7-7; size: few; DNA: TGTGCCAGCAGCTATGGGCCAATTACCACCGGGGAGCTGTTTTTT; CDR3: CASSYGPITTGELFF
J: TRBJ1-1; D: .; V: TRBV7-2; size: many; DNA: TGTGCCAGCAGCTTAGTACAGTTTAAGACTGAAGCTTTCTTT; CDR3: CASSLVQFKTEAFF
J: TRBJ2-3; D: .; V: TRBV15; size: few; DNA: TGTGCCACCAACCAGGGATATACGGATACGCAGTATTTT; CDR3: CATNQGYTDTQYF
J: TRBJ1-1; D: .; V: TRBV30; size: .; DNA: TGTGCCTGGAGTGAGACTGGGGACACTGAAGCTTTCTTT; CDR3: CAWSETGDTEAFF
J: TRBJ2-7; D: .; V: TRBV4-2; size: .; DNA: TGTGCCAGCAGCCGGAACTACGCCGGGACTTTCGGCCCGTTCTACGAGCAGTACTTC; CDR3: CASSRNYAGTFGPFYEQYF
J: TRBJ2-7; D: .; V: TRBV4-3; size: few; DNA: TGCGCCAGCAGCCAAGGGACCCACGCGCTTGGCAGCTACGAGCAGTACTTC; CDR3: CASSQGTHALGSYEQYF
J: TRBJ2-5; D: TRBD2; V: TRBV3-1; size: .; DNA: TGTGCCAGCAGCCAAGATCTTAGAAGCGGGGGACAAGAGACCCAGTACTTC; CDR3: CASSQDLRSGGQETQYF
J: TRBJ1-1; D: .; V: TRBV12-3/TRBV12-4; size: .; DNA: TGTGCCAGCAGTTCGTCAGGGTTCGTGGACACTGAAGCTTTCTTT; CDR3: CASSSSGFVDTEAFF
J: TRBJ2-1; D: TRBD2; V: TRBV11-2; size: many; DNA: TGTGCCAGCAGCTTAGTAGCGGGAGGGCACTACAATGAGCAGTTCTTC; CDR3: CASSLVAGGHYNEQFF
J: TRBJ2-4; D: .; V: TRBV4-1; size: .; DNA: TGCGCCAGCAGCCGTAAGGACAGGCCTCGGGGAGGCGAAAACATTCAGTACTTC; CDR3: CASSRKDRPRGGENIQYF
J: TRBJ2-5; D: .; V: TRBV6-1; size: .; DNA: TGTGCCAGCAGTAAAGACTGGCGGGAGACCCAGTACTTC; CDR3: CASSKDWRETQYF
J: TRBJ2-2; D: TRBD2; V: TRBV29-1; size: few; DNA: TGCAGCGTTGTGCTGACTAGCCCCACCGGGGAGCTGTTTTTT; CDR3: CSVVLTSPTGELFF